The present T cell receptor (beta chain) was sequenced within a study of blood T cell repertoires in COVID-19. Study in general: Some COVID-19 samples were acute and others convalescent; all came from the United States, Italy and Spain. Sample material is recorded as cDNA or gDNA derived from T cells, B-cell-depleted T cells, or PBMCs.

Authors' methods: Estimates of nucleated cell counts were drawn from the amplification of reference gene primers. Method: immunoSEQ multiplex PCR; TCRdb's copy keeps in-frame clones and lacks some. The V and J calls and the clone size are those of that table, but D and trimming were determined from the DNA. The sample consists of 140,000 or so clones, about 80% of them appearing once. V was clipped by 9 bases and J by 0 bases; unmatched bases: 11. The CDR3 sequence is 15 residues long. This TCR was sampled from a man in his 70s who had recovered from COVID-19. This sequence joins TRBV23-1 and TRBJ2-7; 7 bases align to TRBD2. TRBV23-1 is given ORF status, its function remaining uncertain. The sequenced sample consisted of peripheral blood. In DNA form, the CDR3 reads TGCGCCAGGCGGGGTGGGACTACGAGCTCCTACGAGCAGTACTTC. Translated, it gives CARRGGTTSSYEQYF.